A selection of T cell receptor beta chains follows, all from one sample in a study of T cell changes during pregnancy in multiple sclerosis. Libraries were prepared by immunoSEQ multiplex PCR; TCRdb keeps only in-frame clonotypes and omits some of them. The sample contains 85,000 to 120,000 clones, about 90% of which appear only once. The sequencing used peripheral blood, collected before pregnancy. The origin of the receptors is a female donor with multiple sclerosis, enrolled in a pregnancy study. Each CDR3 is given with its conserved first and last residue. A D gene is named only where the DNA matches it firmly. The listing skips clone size in some rows; elsewhere it reads once, few, many or a size class.

v_call,d_call,clone_size,j_call,cdr3_aa,cdr3_nt
TRBV27,.,.,TRBJ2-2,CASSFLRGYTGELFF,TGTGCCAGCAGTTTTTTACGAGGCTACACCGGGGAGCTGTTTTTT
TRBV5-1,TRBD2,.,TRBJ2-7,CASSLGGTSSYEQYF,TGCGCCAGCAGCTTGGGTGGGACTAGCTCCTACGAGCAGTACTTC
TRBV18,TRBD1,few,TRBJ1-1,CASSPKGQANTEAFF,TGTGCCAGCTCACCAAAAGGACAGGCGAACACTGAAGCTTTCTTT
TRBV15,TRBD1,.,TRBJ2-5,CATRETGFTQETQYF,TGTGCCACCAGAGAGACAGGGTTTACCCAAGAGACCCAGTACTTC
TRBV6-5,.,.,TRBJ1-6,CASSQQNYNSPLHF,TGTGCCAGCAGTCAACAGAACTATAATTCACCCCTCCACTTT
TRBV6-5,.,few,TRBJ1-6,CASRGTRNSPLHF,TGTGCCAGCAGGGGGACTCGTAATTCACCCCTCCACTTT
TRBV7-8,TRBD1,.,TRBJ1-3,CASSPWTGTGNTIYF,TGTGCCAGCAGCCCATGGACAGGGACGGGAAACACCATATATTTT
TRBV6-6,.,.,TRBJ1-2,CASSPLGARGIDGYTF,TGTGCCAGCAGCCCCTTGGGAGCCCGGGGTATCGACGGCTACACCTTC
TRBV7-2,TRBD1,.,TRBJ1-1,CASSPGQANTEAFF,TGTGCCAGCAGTCCTGGACAGGCGAACACTGAAGCTTTCTTT
TRBV19,TRBD1,.,TRBJ1-2,CASSTKPDRVSGYTF,TGTGCCAGTAGTACGAAACCGGACAGGGTTAGTGGCTACACCTTC
TRBV5-4,.,.,TRBJ1-2,CASSRDRFDGYTF,TGTGCCAGCAGCCGGGATAGGTTCGATGGCTACACCTTC
TRBV5-1,TRBD2,.,TRBJ2-4,CASSPGASGRNGKNIQYF,TGCGCCAGCAGCCCGGGGGCGAGCGGGAGAAATGGCAAAAACATTCAGTACTTC